This T cell receptor (beta chain) appears in the sequencing data of a study of T cells in localized non-small cell lung cancer. Notes on the study in general: Measurement of T cell clonality placed uninvolved adjacent lung highest, above the level in tumor. A median of about 54 of the top 100 tumor clones appeared in adjacent lung, which was paired and uninvolved.

As regards this clone: The target antigen is unknown.

TCRdb's table, derived via immunoSEQ multiplex PCR, lists solely in-frame clones and lacks some. Among 24,000 or so clones listed, 88% were seen once. Deletions cut 5 bases from V and 8 bases from J, with 13 bases between. CDR3 size: 13 residues. Germline loops: CDR1 SGHTA, CDR2 FQGNSA. V gene TRBV7-2 combines with J gene TRBJ2-1; D is ambiguous. Sequenced here: peripheral blood mononuclear cells, sampled before any cancer treatment. The TCR sequence derives from a woman aged 40-70 years with stage III lung adenocarcinoma. CDR3 sequence: CASSPPVMDEQFF. CDR3 bases: TGTGCCAGCAGCCCCCCGGTTATGGATGAGCAGTTCTTC.